Listed here are 5 T cell receptor beta chains from one sample, sequenced in a study of cytomegalovirus exposure and HLA in healthy donors. The PCR used 60 Vbeta and 13 Jbeta primers. Method: immunoSEQ multiplex PCR; TCRdb's copy keeps in-frame clones and lacks some. The sample has some 200,000 clones, around 86% seen once. Input material: PBMCs. The receptors derive from a woman between 18 and 29 years old in good health and CMV-seronegative.

This chain joins TRBV5-6 and TRBJ1-3, with D tentatively TRBD1 (6 bases). The V gene's germline CDR1 is SGHDT and CDR2 YYEEEE. V lost 1 base and J 0 bases, leaving 8 bases between the germline ends. The CDR3 extends over 15 amino acids. CDR3 residues: CASSLTGRSGNTIYF. CDR3 sequence (DNA): TGTGCCAGCAGCTTGACAGGGCGCTCTGGAAACACCATATATTTT.

For this clone: Germline is not matched at one junction end, which may reflect a read error. The chain is built from TRBV7-8 and TRBJ2-7; TRBD1 aligns across 9 bases. Per the germline V gene, CDR1 is SGHVS and CDR2 is FQNEAQ. The CDR3 spans 14 residues. Written as DNA, the CDR3 is TGTGCCAGCAGCTTAGCGGGGACAGGGCCTCTGGGATTCTTC. This codes for CASSLAGTGPLGFF.

CDR3 region: CASSLGTGWNYGYTF. The CDR3 DNA follows: TGTGCCAGCAGTTTAGGGACAGGGTGGAACTATGGCTACACCTTC. This chain connects TRBV27 to TRBJ1-2, with 9 bases identical to TRBD1. Germline V lookup: CDR1 MNHEY, CDR2 SMNVEV (reference sequence). J gave up 2 bases and V 2 bases, and 3 bases lay outside the gene matches. The CDR3 length is 15 residues.

The J gene is TRBJ2-7, the V gene TRBV6-5; 9 nucleotides line up with TRBD1. CDR1 and CDR2 (germline): MNHEY, SVGAGI. The CDR3 contains 15 residues. The V and J ends lost 6 bases and 0 bases, in that order; junction bases with no gene match: 6. CDR3 sequence (DNA): TGTGCCAGCAGCCCGGGACAGGGAATCTCCTACGAGCAGTACTTC. It codes for CASSPGQGISYEQYF.

This clone was seen a few times. The chain employs TRBV19 and TRBJ2-5; the D is unclear. This CDR3 contains 13 residues. Germline lookup yields CDR1 LNHDA and CDR2 SQIVND (reference sequence). Trimming left V 5 bases short and J 5 bases short, with 12 bases between. The CDR3 DNA follows: TGTGCCAGTAGTCCCGACGTACAGGAGACCCAGTACTTC. It yields the protein CASSPDVQETQYF. Supplemented by reference TRBV19 and TRBJ2-5, the full variable domain reads DGGITQSPKYLFRKEGQNVTLSCEQNLNHDAMYWYRQDPGQGLRLIYYSQIVNDFQKGDIAEGYSVSREKKESFPLTVTSAQKNPTAFYLCASSPDVQETQYFGPGTRLLVL.